A selection of T cell receptor beta chains follows, all from one sample in a study of cytomegalovirus exposure and HLA in healthy donors. Method: immunoSEQ multiplex PCR; TCRdb's copy keeps in-frame clones and lacks some. The sample shows some 130,000 clones, 75% to 90% of them seen only once. Specimen: PBMCs. These receptors originate from a woman younger than 35 in good health and CMV-seronegative. The CDR3 runs from the conserved cysteine through the conserved F or W. D genes are given only for firm matches. Clone size is stated in some rows and not others, as once, few, many or a class when expanded.

TRBV6-4	TRBJ2-3	-	-	TGTGCCAGCAGTGGCGGGACCCTACACACAGATACGCAGTATTTT	CASSGGTLHTDTQYF
TRBV28	TRBJ2-7	once	-	TGTGCCAGCACCCTTAGGGAGGGGGTCTACGAGCAGTACTTC	CASTLREGVYEQYF
TRBV7-3	TRBJ2-2	-	-	TGTGCCAGCAGCTTATTTGTAGGGCGGGTCACCGGGGAGCTGTTTTTT	CASSLFVGRVTGELFF
TRBV27	TRBJ2-5	-	TRBD2	TGTGCCAGCAGTTTCGGTGGTAGCGGGGGGGACCCGACCCAGTACTTC	CASSFGGSGGDPTQYF
TRBV19	TRBJ2-7	few	TRBD1	TGTGCCAGTAGTATCCGGACAGGGAGAGCCTACGAGCAGTACTTC	CASSIRTGRAYEQYF
TRBV10-3	TRBJ1-5	-	-	TGTGCCATCAGTGAGTCGGGCACCCTTCATAGCAATCAGCCCCAGCATTTT	CAISESGTLHSNQPQHF
TRBV5-1	TRBJ2-7	-	-	TGCGCCAGCAGGCGGACAGAAGCCTACGAGCAGTACTTC	CASRRTEAYEQYF
TRBV7-6	TRBJ1-1	-	TRBD1	TGTGCCAGCAGCTCCCGGGACAGGGGCCCGGCGGGGACTGAAGCTTTCTTT	CASSSRDRGPAGTEAFF
TRBV6-6	TRBJ2-1	-	-	TGTGCCAGCAGTCCCTACTTGAGCTCCTACAATGAGCAGTTCTTC	CASSPYLSSYNEQFF
TRBV15	TRBJ1-2	-	-	TGTGCCACCAGCAGGTCGCAGGGCTTTGGAGATGGCTACACCTTC	CATSRSQGFGDGYTF
TRBV10-3	TRBJ1-1	-	-	TGTGCCATCAGTGAGTATCAGGGCCGGAACACTGAAGCTTTCTTT	CAISEYQGRNTEAFF
TRBV7-8	TRBJ1-5	-	-	TGTGCCAGCAGCCTCCCGGGCGGGCTGGGTCAGCCCCAGCATTTT	CASSLPGGLGQPQHF
TRBV29-1	TRBJ1-6	once	-	TGCAGCGTGGCCGATGAGGCCTATAATTCACCCCTCCACTTT	CSVADEAYNSPLHF
TRBV13	TRBJ2-7	-	TRBD2	TGTGCCAGCAGCTTAGGCCCGGGACTAGCGGGGTTAGGGGAGCAGTACTTC	CASSLGPGLAGLGEQYF
TRBV14	TRBJ2-1	-	-	TGTGCCAGCAGCCAAGGGAGGACAGCAACAATTTACAATGAGCAGTTCTTC	CASSQGRTATIYNEQFF
TRBV10-1	TRBJ1-4	-	-	TGCGCCAGCAGTGAGTCCGGGGGGGGCGGCGAAAAACTGTTTTTT	CASSESGGGGEKLFF
TRBV6-1	TRBJ1-2	once	-	TGTGCCAGCAGTGCAGGGAATGGCTACACCTTC	CASSAGNGYTF
TRBV6-1	TRBJ2-7	-	TRBD1	TGTGCCAGCAGTGAAGCGCTTTGGACAGGGAGAATCGAGCAGTACTTC	CASSEALWTGRIEQYF
TRBV25-1	TRBJ2-7	-	-	TGTGCCAGCCGTGACCAGGGTTCCTCCTACGAGCAGTACTTC	CASRDQGSSYEQYF
TRBV27	TRBJ1-2	once	-	TGTGCCAGTTCAGGGGTAATTGGGGGCTACACCTTC	CASSGVIGGYTF
TRBV25-1	TRBJ1-6	few	-	TGTGCCAGCAGTGAATATCCCCAGGGGACCTCAAATTCACCCCTCCACTTT	CASSEYPQGTSNSPLHF
TRBV6-4	TRBJ2-5	-	TRBD1	TGTGCCAGCAGGGGGGCCGGGACAGCGGAACAAGAGACCCAGTACTTC	CASRGAGTAEQETQYF
TRBV9	TRBJ2-5	-	-	TGTGCCAGCAGCGCCCCAGGTGTGGGCAGACAAGAGACCCAGTACTTC	CASSAPGVGRQETQYF